The TCR beta chain described here comes from a study of identical twins. The CDR3 sequence is 14 residues long. The germline V and J ends were trimmed by 0 bases and 4 bases, with 9 bases remaining between them. Germline-derived CDR1 and CDR2 are SGHRS and YFSETQ. As regards this clonotype: Its antigen is not identified.

Study-wide results and caveats: A lower insertion count was a feature of abundant cord blood beta clonotypes, with no such feature in memory repertoires. Within beta out-of-frame sequences, the excess sharing observed between twins was weaker.

Unique molecular identifiers were in the cDNA, with template-switch universal primer binding. MiXCR was run by TCRdb on the 5' RACE reads, yielding one entry per CDR3 protein. The sample contains about 100,000 distinct CDR3 sequences, roughly 6% of which appear only once. Sequencing was done on a sample of memory T cells sorted from blood. The rearrangement joins TRBV5-1 to TRBJ2-3, with D perhaps matching TRBD2 (6 bases). The TCR sequence derives from a woman aged 45-60 years in good health. CDR3 protein: CASSLGGVPDTQYF. CDR3 in DNA: TGCGCCAGCAGCTTGGGGGGGGTCCCAGATACGCAGTATTTT.